This TCR beta chain was obtained from a study of T cells in Graves' hyperthyroidism and ophthalmopathy. Stable Graves' hyperthyroidism denoted no ophthalmopathy progression over 18 months. This clonotype was detected only a few times. Its specificity is not known. Researchers amplified the TCR beta CDR3 regions from RNA transcripts. Researchers ran a first-round RT-PCR on the TCR CDR3 using the HTBI primer set. TCRdb called the multiplex PCR reads again in MiXCR, with one record for every CDR3 protein. The sample lists hundreds of thousands of distinct CDR3 sequences, around 38% seen once, with around 10% in the top ten. Findings and limits, study-wide: Progression to ophthalmopathy was predicted a median of roughly 6.6 months early. Most thyroid clonotypes expanded above 0.001 appeared in blood too.

Germline lookup yields CDR1 SGHVS and CDR2 FNYEAQ. CDR3 length equals 14 residues. V dropped 5 bases and J dropped 1 base, with 11 bases sitting between them. Sequencing was carried out using blood. J is TRBJ1-2 and V is TRBV7-6; no reliable D call. The sequence derives from a man in his late teens or twenties with Graves' hyperthyroidism. CDR3 region: CASSAPKLNYGYTF. The CDR3 DNA is TGTGCCAGCAGCGCCCCTAAGCTTAACTATGGCTACACCTTC.